The clone carrying this T cell receptor (beta chain) was detected a few times. Its antigen remains unidentified. Every donor provided one heparinised blood draw, which averaged about 110 mL. The isolated RNA, all of it, was reverse transcribed, so expressed TCRB transcripts were what got sequenced. TCRdb's table, derived via immunoSEQ multiplex PCR, lists solely in-frame clones and lacks some. Among 600,000 to 700,000 clones listed, roughly 13% were seen once. These data originate in a study of beta chain features in type 1 diabetes. General observations from the study: Patients and controls would share equally any PCR tilt toward shorter templates. TCRB CDR3 length was moderately but significantly reduced in all four CD4+ subsets of Type 1 diabetes patients.

This sequence was found in a man in his late teens or twenties with type 1 diabetes. Specimen: naive CD4+ T cells from blood.

The CDR3 is CAWETSGGAPREQYF. The DNA for the CDR3 is TGTGCCTGGGAAACTAGCGGGGGGGCCCCCCGCGAGCAGTACTTC. The chain uses TRBV30 and TRBJ2-7; TRBD2 matches 13 bases. The germline gives CDR1 GTSNPN, CDR2 SVGIG (reference sequence). The CDR3 extends over 15 amino acids. The J segment lost 6 bases and the V segment lost 5 bases, leaving 10 bases of the junction unmatched.